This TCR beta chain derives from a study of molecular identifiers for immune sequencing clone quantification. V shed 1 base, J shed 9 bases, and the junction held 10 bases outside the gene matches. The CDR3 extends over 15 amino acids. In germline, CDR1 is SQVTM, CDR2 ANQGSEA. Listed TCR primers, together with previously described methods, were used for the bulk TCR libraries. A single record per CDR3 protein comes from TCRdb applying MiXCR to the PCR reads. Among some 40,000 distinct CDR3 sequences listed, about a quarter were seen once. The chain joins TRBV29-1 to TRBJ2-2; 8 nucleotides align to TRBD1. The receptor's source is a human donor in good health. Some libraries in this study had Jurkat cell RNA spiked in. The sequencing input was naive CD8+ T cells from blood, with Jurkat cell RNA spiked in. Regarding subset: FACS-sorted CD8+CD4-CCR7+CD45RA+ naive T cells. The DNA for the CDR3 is TGCAGCGTTGAAGGCTCAGGGGGCTTTCGACGGGAGCTGTTTTTT. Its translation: CSVEGSGGFRRELFF.